Listed here is a single T cell receptor beta chain. These data come from a study of blood T cell repertoires in COVID-19. As for the study in general: The cDNA or gDNA used as material had been derived from T cells, B-cell-depleted T cells, or PBMCs.

In the study's own analysis: Researchers report that nucleated cell counts were estimated from reference gene primer amplification. The assay was immunoSEQ multiplex PCR, and TCRdb's table has in-frame clones only and misses some. V and J calls and clone size come straight from that table; D and trimming were deduced from the DNA. The sample holds under 40,000 clones; around 95% are singletons and the top ten take more than 3.5%. The CDR3 consists of 19 residues. Germline V lookup: CDR1 MDHEN, CDR2 SYDVKM. Trimming cost V 2 bases and J 2 bases, with 23 bases left between them. The rearrangement links TRBV28 to TRBJ2-3; TRBD2 might be the D (7 bases). The TCR sequence derives from a human donor with active COVID-19. The donor label of this sample is uncertain. Sequencing was performed on peripheral blood. The CDR3 DNA sequence: TGTGCCAGCAGTTTACTTGGCGGGAGAGGGGGGATTCACACAGATACGCAGTATTTT. Amino acids: CASSLLGGRGGIHTDTQYF. The complete variable domain, with remaining parts taken from reference TRBV28 and TRBJ2-3, reads DVKVTQSSRYLVKRTGEKVFLECVQDMDHENMFWYRQDPGLGLRLIYFSYDVKMKEKGDIPEGYSVSREKKERFSLILESASTNQTSMYLCASSLLGGRGGIHTDTQYFGPGTRLTVL.